This entry concerns a single T cell receptor (beta chain). The sample is drawn from a study of blood T cell repertoires in COVID-19. TCRdb's table, derived via immunoSEQ multiplex PCR, lists solely in-frame clones and lacks some. This table holds 150,000 or so clones, 82% found once. The material sequenced was peripheral blood. The sequence was obtained from a human donor with acute or convalescent COVID-19. The donor label of this sample is uncertain.

CDR3 protein: CAWGATTGSFNEQFF. Here the CDR3 DNA reads TGTGCCTGGGGAGCTACCACCGGGTCATTCAATGAGCAGTTCTTC. The chain couples TRBV30 to TRBJ2-1; D gene ambiguous. The CDR3 has 15 amino acids. Trimming left V 5 bases short and J 6 bases short, with 20 bases between. CDR1 is GTSNPN and CDR2 is SVGIG in the germline V gene (reference sequence).